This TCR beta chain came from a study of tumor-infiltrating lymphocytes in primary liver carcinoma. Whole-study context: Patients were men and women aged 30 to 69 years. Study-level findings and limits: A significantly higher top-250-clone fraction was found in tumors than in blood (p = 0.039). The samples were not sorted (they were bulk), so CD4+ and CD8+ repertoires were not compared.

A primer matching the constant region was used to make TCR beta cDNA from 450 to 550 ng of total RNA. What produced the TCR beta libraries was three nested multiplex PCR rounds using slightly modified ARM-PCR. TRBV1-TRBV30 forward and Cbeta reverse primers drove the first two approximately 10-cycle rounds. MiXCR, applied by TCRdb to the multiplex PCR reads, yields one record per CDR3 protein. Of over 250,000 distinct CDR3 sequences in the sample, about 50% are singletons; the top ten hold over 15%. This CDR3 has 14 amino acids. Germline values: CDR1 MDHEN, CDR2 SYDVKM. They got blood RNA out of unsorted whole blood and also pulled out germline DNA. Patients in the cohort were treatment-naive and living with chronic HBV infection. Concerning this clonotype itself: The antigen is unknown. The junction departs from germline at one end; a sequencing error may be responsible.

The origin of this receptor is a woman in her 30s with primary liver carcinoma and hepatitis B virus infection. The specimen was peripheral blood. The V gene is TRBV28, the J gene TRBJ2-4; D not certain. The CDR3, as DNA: TGTGCTAGCAGTTCAGCGTTAGGTCTGGACATTCAGTACTTC. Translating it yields CASSSALGLDIQYF.